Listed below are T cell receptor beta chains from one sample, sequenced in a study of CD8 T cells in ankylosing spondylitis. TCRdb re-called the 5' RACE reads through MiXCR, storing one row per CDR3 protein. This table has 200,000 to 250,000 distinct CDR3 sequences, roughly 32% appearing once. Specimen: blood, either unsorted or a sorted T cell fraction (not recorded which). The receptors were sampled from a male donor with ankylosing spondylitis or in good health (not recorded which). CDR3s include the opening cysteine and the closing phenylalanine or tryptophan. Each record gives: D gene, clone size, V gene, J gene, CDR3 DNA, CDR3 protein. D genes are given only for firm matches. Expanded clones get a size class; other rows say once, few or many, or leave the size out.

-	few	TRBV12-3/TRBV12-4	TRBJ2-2	TGTGCCAGCAGCTTAGTAACCGGGGAGCTGTTTTTT	CASSLVTGELFF
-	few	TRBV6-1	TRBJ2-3	TGTGCCAGCAGAAAGGACAGAACAGATACGCAGTATTTT	CASRKDRTDTQYF
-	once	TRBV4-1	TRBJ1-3	TGCGCCAGCAGCCAAGAGGCGGCAGGAAACACCATATATTTT	CASSQEAAGNTIYF
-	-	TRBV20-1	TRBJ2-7	TGCAGTGCTGACAAATATGGCTACGAGCAGTACTTC	CSADKYGYEQYF
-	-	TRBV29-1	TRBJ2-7	TGCAGCGTTGGGGGGGTCCGGGACAAGGCGGAGGAGCAGTACTTC	CSVGGVRDKAEEQYF
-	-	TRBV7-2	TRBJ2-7	TGTGCCAGCAGCTTGATGGCGACGGCAGCCTACGAGCAGTACTTC	CASSLMATAAYEQYF
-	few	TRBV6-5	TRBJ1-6	TGTGCCAGCAGTTACTCCGGTGGGAGGAGCTCCTATAATTCACCCCTCCACTTT	CASSYSGGRSSYNSPLHF
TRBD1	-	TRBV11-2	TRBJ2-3	TGTGCCAGCAGCTTAGCGACAGGGGTTGTGGCAGATACGCAGTATTTT	CASSLATGVVADTQYF
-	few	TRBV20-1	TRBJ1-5	TGCAGTGCTAGGAGCCAGGAGTCTGGAAATCAGCCCCAGCATTTT	CSARSQESGNQPQHF
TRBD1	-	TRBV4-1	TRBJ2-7	TGCGCCAGCACCCCCCAGACAGGGGGCGCCTACGAGCAGTACTTC	CASTPQTGGAYEQYF
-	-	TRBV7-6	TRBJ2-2	TGTGCCAGCAGCTTAAAGGCTAGCGCGAACACCGGGGAGCTGTTTTTT	CASSLKASANTGELFF
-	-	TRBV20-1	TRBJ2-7	TGCAGTGCCGAGGGGGGGACAGTGTCTCGCGAGCAGTACTTC	CSAEGGTVSREQYF
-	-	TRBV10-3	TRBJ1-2	TGTGCCATTAGTGGGTTGGTCGGGACGGCCGAAACCTATGGCTACACCTTC	CAISGLVGTAETYGYTF
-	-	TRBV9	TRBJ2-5	TGTGCCAGCAGCGTAGGGTACGGTCAAGAGACCCAGTACTTC	CASSVGYGQETQYF
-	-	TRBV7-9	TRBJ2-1	TGTGCCAGCAGCCATACACGCGGGGCGTTGTATGAGCAGTTCTTC	CASSHTRGALYEQFF
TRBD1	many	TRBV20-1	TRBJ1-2	TGCAGTGCCTTAGGACAGGGGGGTGACTATGGCTACACCTTC	CSALGQGGDYGYTF
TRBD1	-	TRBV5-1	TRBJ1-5	TGCGCCAGCAGCTTGGAGGGGGCGAATCGACAGCCCCAGCATTTT	CASSLEGANRQPQHF
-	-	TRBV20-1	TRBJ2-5	TGCAGTGCTAGGTCTGCCCAATGGAGAGAGACCCAGTACTTC	CSARSAQWRETQYF